These 5 T cell receptor beta chains were sequenced from one sample in a study of cytomegalovirus exposure and HLA in healthy donors. The PCR used 60 Vbeta and 13 Jbeta primers. TCRdb's copy holds only in-frame clones and misses some; the assay was immunoSEQ multiplex PCR. The top ten hold roughly 0.9% of the sample, which has 100,000 to 150,000 clones, 77% seen once. Input material: PBMCs. These TCRs come from a woman in her sixties or seventies in good health and CMV-seronegative.

This clone was counted only a few times. The chain is built from TRBV28 and TRBJ2-1, with D unclear. Per germline, CDR1 MDHEN and CDR2 SYDVKM. The ends were cut back, 6 bases at V and 5 bases at J, with 8 bases in the middle. This CDR3 is 12 amino acids long. CDR3 nucleotide sequence: TGTGCCAGCAGCCAGTTCAACAATGAGCAGTTCTTC. Protein sequence: CASSQFNNEQFF.

V gene TRBV6-1 combines with J gene TRBJ2-7; 7 bases match TRBD1. The germline V gene encodes CDR1 MNHNS and CDR2 SASEGT. V lost 5 bases, J lost 2 bases, and 3 bases stayed unmatched. The CDR3 spans 13 residues. The CDR3 reads CASSKGTAYEQYF. CDR3 nucleotide sequence: TGTGCCAGCAGTAAAGGGACAGCCTACGAGCAGTACTTC.

The chain couples TRBV25-1 to TRBJ1-1, with D perhaps TRBD1 (6 bases). The V gene's germline CDR1 is MGHDK and CDR2 SYGVNS. Trimming removed 3 bases from V and 11 bases from J, with 16 bases in between. CDR3 length: 13 residues. CDR3 in DNA: TGTGCCAGCAGTGAGAGACAGGAAGGCGCCGCTTTCTTT. Its translation: CASSERQEGAAFF.

The genes are TRBV12-5 and TRBJ2-1; TRBD2 agrees at 9 bases. The CDR3 sequence is 17 residues long. The V gene's germline CDR1 is LGHNT and CDR2 FRNRAP. The V gene end was trimmed by 4 bases and the J gene end by 8 bases; junction bases not matched to a gene: 15. Here the CDR3 reads CASGSVSGLRGGHEQFF. The CDR3 region has the DNA TGTGCTAGTGGTTCCGTATCGGGGTTGCGGGGGGGGCATGAGCAGTTCTTC.

In this sample, this clone turned up a few times. The chain recombines TRBV18 with TRBJ1-4; 8 bases align to TRBD1. This CDR3 is 16 amino acids long. CDR1 and CDR2 (germline): KGHSH, LQKENI. The ends lost 2 bases at V and 7 bases at J; junction bases unmatched: 9. In DNA, the CDR3 is TGTGCCAGCTCACCAACCGACAGGGGAATCGTTGAAAAACTGTTTTTT. Amino acid sequence: CASSPTDRGIVEKLFF.